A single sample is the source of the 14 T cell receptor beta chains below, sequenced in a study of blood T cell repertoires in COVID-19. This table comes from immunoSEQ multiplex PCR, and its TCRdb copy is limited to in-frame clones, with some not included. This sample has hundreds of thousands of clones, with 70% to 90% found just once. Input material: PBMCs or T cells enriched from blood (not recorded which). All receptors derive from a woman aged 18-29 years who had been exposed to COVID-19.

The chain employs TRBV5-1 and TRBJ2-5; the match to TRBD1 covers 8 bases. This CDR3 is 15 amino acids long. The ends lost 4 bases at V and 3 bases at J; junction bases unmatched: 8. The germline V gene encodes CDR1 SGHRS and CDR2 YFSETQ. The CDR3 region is CASSPGTGGEETQYF. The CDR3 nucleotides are TGCGCCAGCAGCCCCGGGACAGGTGGGGAAGAGACCCAGTACTTC.

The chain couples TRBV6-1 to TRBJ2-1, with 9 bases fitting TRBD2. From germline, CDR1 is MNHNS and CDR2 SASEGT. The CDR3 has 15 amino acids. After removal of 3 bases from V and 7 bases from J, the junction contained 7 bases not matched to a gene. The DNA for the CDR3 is TGTGCCAGCAGTGACCCGGGACTAGCATTGAATGAGCAGTTCTTC. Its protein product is CASSDPGLALNEQFF.

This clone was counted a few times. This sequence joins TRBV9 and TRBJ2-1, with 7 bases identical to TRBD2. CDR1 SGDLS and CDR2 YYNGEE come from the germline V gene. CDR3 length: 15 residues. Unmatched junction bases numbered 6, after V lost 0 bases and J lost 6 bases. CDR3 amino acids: CASSVGAGRGNEQFF. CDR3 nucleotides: TGTGCCAGCAGCGTAGGAGCGGGAAGAGGCAATGAGCAGTTCTTC.

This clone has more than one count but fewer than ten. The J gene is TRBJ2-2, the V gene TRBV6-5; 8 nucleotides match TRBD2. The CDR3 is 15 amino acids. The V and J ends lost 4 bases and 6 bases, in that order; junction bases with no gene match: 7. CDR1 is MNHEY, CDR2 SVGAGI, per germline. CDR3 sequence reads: CASSSGGRRAGELFF. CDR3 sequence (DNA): TGTGCCAGCAGTTCAGGCGGGAGGAGGGCCGGGGAGCTGTTTTTT.

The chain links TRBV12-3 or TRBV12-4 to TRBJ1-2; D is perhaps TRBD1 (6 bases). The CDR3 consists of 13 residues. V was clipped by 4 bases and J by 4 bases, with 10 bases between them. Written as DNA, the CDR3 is TGTGCCAGCAGTTCGCAGGGGACCTATGGCTACACCTTC. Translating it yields CASSSQGTYGYTF.

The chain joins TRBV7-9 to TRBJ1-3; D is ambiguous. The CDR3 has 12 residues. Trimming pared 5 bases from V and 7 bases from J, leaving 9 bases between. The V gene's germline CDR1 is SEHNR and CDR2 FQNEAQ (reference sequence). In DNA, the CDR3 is TGTGCCAGCAGCGAAGGAGGGAACACCATATATTTT. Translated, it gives CASSEGGNTIYF.

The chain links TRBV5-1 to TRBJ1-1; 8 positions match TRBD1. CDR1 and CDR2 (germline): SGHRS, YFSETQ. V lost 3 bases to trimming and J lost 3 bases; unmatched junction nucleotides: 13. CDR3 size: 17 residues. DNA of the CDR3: TGCGCCAGCAGCTCGGCGGACAGGGTGGAGTGGGACACTGAAGCTTTCTTT. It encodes CASSSADRVEWDTEAFF.

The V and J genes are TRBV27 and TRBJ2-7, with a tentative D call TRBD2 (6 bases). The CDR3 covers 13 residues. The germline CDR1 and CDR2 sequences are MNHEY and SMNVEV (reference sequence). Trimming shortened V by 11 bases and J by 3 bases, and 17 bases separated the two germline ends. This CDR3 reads CAVGGGDDYEQYF. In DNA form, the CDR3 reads TGTGCCGTCGGGGGTGGGGACGACTACGAGCAGTACTTC.

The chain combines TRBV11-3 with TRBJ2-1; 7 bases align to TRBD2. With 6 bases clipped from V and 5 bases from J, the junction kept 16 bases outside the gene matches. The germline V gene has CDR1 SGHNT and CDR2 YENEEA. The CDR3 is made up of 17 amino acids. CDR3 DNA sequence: TGTGCCAGCAGTTACGCCTCCAGGACTAGGTGGGACAATGAGCAGTTCTTC. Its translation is CASSYASRTRWDNEQFF.

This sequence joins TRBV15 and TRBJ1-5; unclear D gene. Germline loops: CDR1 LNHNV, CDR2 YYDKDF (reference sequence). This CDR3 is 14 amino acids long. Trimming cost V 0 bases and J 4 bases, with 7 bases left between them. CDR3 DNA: TGTGCCACCAGCAGAGATCTCGGGAATCAGCCCCAGCATTTT. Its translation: CATSRDLGNQPQHF.

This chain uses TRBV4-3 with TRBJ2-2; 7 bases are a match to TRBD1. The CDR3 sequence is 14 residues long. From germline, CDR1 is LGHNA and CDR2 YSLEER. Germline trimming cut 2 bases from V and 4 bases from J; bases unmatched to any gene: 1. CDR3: CASSQRQGTGELFF. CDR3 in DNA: TGCGCCAGCAGCCAACGACAGGGCACCGGGGAGCTGTTTTTT.

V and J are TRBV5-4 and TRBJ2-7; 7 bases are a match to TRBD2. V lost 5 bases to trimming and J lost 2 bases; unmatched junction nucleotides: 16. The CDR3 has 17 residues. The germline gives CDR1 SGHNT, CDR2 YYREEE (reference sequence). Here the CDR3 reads CASSPGLSGDGTYEQYF. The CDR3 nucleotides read TGTGCCAGCAGTCCCGGATTAAGCGGGGACGGGACCTACGAGCAGTACTTC.

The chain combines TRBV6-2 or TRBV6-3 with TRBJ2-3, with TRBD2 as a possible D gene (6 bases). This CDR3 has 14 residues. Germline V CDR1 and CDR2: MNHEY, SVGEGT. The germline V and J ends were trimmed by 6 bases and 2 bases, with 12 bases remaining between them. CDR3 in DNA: TGTGCCAGCAGCTTCGGACTACCCACAGATACGCAGTATTTT. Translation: CASSFGLPTDTQYF.

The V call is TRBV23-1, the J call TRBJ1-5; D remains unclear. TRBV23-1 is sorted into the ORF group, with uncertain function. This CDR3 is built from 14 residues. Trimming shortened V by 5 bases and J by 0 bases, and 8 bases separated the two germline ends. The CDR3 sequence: CASSNLYSNQPQHF. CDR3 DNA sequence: TGCGCCAGCAGTAACCTATATAGCAATCAGCCCCAGCATTTT.